This TCR beta chain derives from a study of molecular identifiers for immune sequencing clone quantification. TCRdb called the PCR reads again in MiXCR, with one record for every CDR3 protein. Among 300,000 to 350,000 distinct CDR3 sequences listed, about 21% were seen once. Many counts were recorded for this clonotype. This receptor was identified in a human donor in good health. Some libraries in this study had Jurkat cell RNA spiked in. What was sequenced was naive CD8+ T cells from blood, with Jurkat cell RNA spiked in. The subset: FACS-sorted CD8+CD4-CCR7+CD45RA+ naive T cells.

CDR3 sequence reads: CATSEGANNEQFF. The CDR3 bases are TGTGCCACCAGTGAAGGGGCAAACAATGAGCAGTTCTTC. The chain recombines TRBV24-1 with TRBJ2-1; D may be TRBD1 (5 bases). The V gene lost 4 bases and the J gene lost 5 bases, with 8 bases spanning the gap. Per the germline V gene, CDR1 is KGHDR and CDR2 is SFDVKD. This CDR3 has 13 residues.